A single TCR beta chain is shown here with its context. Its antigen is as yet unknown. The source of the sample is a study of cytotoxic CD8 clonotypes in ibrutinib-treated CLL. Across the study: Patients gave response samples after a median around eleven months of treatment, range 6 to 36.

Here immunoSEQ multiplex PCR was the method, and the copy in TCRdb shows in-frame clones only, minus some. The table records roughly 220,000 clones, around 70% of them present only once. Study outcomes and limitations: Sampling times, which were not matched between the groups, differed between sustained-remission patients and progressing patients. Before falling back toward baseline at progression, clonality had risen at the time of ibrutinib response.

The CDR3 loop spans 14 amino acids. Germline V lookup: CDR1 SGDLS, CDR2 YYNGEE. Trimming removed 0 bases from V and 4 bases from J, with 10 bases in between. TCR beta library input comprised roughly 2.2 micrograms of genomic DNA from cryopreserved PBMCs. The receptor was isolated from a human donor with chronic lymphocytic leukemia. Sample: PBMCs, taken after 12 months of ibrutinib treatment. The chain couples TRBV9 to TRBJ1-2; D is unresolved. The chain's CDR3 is CASSVVGQSYGYTF. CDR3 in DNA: TGTGCCAGCAGCGTAGTTGGGCAGAGCTATGGCTACACCTTC.